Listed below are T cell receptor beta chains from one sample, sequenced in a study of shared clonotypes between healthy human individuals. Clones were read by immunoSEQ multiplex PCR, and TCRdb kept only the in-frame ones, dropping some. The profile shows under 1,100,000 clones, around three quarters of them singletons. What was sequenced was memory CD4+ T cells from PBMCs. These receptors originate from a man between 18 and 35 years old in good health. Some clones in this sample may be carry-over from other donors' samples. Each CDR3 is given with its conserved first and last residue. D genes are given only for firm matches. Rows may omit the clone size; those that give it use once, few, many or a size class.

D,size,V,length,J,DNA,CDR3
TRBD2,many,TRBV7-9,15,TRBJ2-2,TGTGCCAGCAGCTTGGGACTAGCGGGAGACGGGGAGCTGTTTTTT,CASSLGLAGDGELFF
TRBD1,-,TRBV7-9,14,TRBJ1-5,TGTGCCAGCAGCCTAGGGACAGGGTATCAGCCCCAGCATTTT,CASSLGTGYQPQHF
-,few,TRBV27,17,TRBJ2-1,TGTGCCAGCAGTTTAAGGCGGCTCCCTAGTGACTACAATGAGCAGTTCTTC,CASSLRRLPSDYNEQFF
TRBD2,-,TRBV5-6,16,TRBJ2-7,TGTGCCAGCAGCAGATACTTAGCGGGACCTACCTACGAGCAGTACTTC,CASSRYLAGPTYEQYF
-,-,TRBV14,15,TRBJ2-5,TGTGCCAGCAGCCAGAAAGCAGGGGGGCAAGAGACCCAGTACTTC,CASSQKAGGQETQYF
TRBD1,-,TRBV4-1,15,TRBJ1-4,TGCGCCAGCAGCCACCTGGGACAGGGGATGAAAAAACTGTTTTTT,CASSHLGQGMKKLFF
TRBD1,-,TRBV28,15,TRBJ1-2,TGTGCCAGCAGTTCCCCGGGACAGGGGGCGGTTGGCTACACCTTC,CASSSPGQGAVGYTF
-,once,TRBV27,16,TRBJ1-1,TGTGCCAGCAGTTTAGGGCTTGGCACGGCAAACACTGAAGCTTTCTTT,CASSLGLGTANTEAFF
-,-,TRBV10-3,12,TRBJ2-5,TGTGCCACGAGAATAGGCCGAGAGACCCAGTACTTC,CATRIGRETQYF
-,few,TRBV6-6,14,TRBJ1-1,TGTGCCAGCAGGCGAGGGGCAGGGAACACTGAAGCTTTCTTT,CASRRGAGNTEAFF
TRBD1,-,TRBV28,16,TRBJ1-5,TGTGCCAGCAGGGATTTACAGGGGGCGTTTCTGGAGCCCCAGCATTTT,CASRDLQGAFLEPQHF
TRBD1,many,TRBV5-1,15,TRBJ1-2,TGCGCCAGCAGCTTGGTAGCAGGGGGCGGCTATGGCTACACCTTC,CASSLVAGGGYGYTF
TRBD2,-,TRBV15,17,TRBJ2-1,TGTGCCACCAGCACCTCGAGGGGGGCTAGCGGGAGGAATGAGCAGTTCTTC,CATSTSRGASGRNEQFF
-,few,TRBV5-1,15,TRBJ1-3,TGCGCCAGCAGCCCGACACAGGTGCCTGGAAACACCATATATTTT,CASSPTQVPGNTIYF
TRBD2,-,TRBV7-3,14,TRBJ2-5,TGTGCCAGCAGTAGAGCGGGATGGCAAGAGACCCAGTACTTC,CASSRAGWQETQYF
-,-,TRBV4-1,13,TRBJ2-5,TGCGCCAGCAGCCAAGGGTCGGGAGAGACCCAGTACTTC,CASSQGSGETQYF
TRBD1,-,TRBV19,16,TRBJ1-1,TGTGCCAGTAGTATGGACAGGGGGTGGTTGGACACTGAAGCTTTCTTT,CASSMDRGWLDTEAFF
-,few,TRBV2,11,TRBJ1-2,TGTGCCAGCAGTGTTGACCATGGCTACACCTTC,CASSVDHGYTF